The entry that follows covers one T cell receptor beta chain sequence. Its target is not known. The study ran its PCR with 60 Vbeta and 13 Jbeta primers. Libraries were prepared by immunoSEQ multiplex PCR; TCRdb keeps only in-frame clonotypes and omits some of them. The table records about 120,000 clones, around two thirds of them present only once. The data are from a study of cytomegalovirus exposure and HLA in healthy donors. Findings of the study overall: In an earlier analysis, in under 700 donors, most V segments appeared productive either ~87% or ~30% of the time. Across HLA loci, a later analysis found differing TCR association rates, with DRB1 most and HLA-C fewest. By a later analysis, the bulk of CMV-associated TCR beta chains appeared HLA-restricted. Later on, an analysis found that several of the most significant clusters appeared to be linked to common viral pathogens, which included parvovirus B19.

The CDR3 loop spans 16 amino acids. Between the trimmed V and J ends, which lost 6 bases and 4 bases, there was a span of 22 bases. Germline V gene sequence: CDR1 MDHEN, CDR2 SYDVKM. What was sequenced was PBMCs. V is TRBV28 and J is TRBJ2-7; TRBD1 is a possible D gene (5 bases). This clonotype was obtained from a middle-aged woman in good health and CMV-seropositive. Here the CDR3 reads CASSVPYETEPYEQYF. The CDR3 DNA reads TGTGCCAGCAGCGTCCCATATGAGACAGAGCCATACGAGCAGTACTTC.